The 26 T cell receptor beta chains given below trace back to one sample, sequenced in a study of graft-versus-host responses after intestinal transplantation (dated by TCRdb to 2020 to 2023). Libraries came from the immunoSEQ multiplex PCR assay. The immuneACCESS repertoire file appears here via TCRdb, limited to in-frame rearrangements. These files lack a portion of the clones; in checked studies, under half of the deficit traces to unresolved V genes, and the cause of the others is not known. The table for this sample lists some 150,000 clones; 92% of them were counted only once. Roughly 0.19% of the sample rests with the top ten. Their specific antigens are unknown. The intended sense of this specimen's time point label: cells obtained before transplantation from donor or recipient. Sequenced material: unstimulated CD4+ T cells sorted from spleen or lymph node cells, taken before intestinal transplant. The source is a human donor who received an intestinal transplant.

For the CDR3, the DNA is TGTGCCACGAACCGGGAGGGCCTAAATGAGCAGTTCTTC. It codes for CATNREGLNEQFF. V and J are TRBV9 and TRBJ2-1, with 8 bases that match TRBD2. Germline lookup yields CDR1 SGDLS and CDR2 YYNGEE. J gave up 7 bases and V 9 bases, and 9 bases lay outside the gene matches. The CDR3 runs to 13 residues.

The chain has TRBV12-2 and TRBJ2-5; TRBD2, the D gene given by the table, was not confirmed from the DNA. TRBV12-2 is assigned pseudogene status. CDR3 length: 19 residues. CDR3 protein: CASRLSERTSGSLGETQYF. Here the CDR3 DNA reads TGTGCAAGTCGCTTAAGCGAGCGGACTAGCGGGAGTTTAGGAGAGACCCAGTACTTC.

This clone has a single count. The CDR3 region is CASSPDRYTEAFF. CDR3 coding DNA: TGTGCCAGCAGCCCGGACAGATACACTGAAGCTTTCTTT. The J gene is TRBJ1-1, the V gene TRBV11-2, with D maybe TRBD1 (6 bases). This CDR3 is 13 amino acids long. V dropped 5 bases and J dropped 3 bases, with 10 bases sitting between them. CDR1 and CDR2 from the germline V gene are SGHAT and FQNNGV.

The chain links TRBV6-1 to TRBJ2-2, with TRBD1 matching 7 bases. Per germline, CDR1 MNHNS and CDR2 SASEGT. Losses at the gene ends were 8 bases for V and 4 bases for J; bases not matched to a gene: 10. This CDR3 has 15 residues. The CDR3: CASGSGTAITGELFF. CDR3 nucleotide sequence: TGTGCCAGCGGTTCCGGGACAGCTATCACCGGGGAGCTGTTTTTT.

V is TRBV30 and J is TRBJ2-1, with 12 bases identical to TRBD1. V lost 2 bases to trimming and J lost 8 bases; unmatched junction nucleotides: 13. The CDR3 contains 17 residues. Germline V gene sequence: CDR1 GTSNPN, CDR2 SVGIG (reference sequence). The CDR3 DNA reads TGTGCCTGGAGTCCGCTTTTTGCGGGACAGGGGGCGCATGAGCAGTTCTTC. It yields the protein CAWSPLFAGQGAHEQFF.

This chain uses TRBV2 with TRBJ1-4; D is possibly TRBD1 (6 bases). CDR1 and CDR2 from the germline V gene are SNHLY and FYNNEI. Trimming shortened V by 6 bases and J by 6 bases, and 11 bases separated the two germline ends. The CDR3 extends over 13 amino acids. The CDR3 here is CASRTGRHEKLFF. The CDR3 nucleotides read TGTGCCAGCAGGACAGGACGACATGAAAAACTGTTTTTT.

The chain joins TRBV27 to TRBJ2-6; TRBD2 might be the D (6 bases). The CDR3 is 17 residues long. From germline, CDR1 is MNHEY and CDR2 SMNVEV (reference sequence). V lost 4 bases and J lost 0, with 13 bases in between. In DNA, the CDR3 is TGTGCCAGCAGTTGGGGCGGGGCAAGCTCTGGGGCCAACGTCCTGACTTTC. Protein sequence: CASSWGGASSGANVLTF.

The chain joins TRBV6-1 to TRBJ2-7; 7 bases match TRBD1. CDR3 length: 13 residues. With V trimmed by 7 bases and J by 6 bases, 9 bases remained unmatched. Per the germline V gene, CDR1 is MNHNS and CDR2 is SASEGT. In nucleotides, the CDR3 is TGTGCCAGCAACCTCTTGACAGGGTCCGAGCAGTACTTC. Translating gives CASNLLTGSEQYF.

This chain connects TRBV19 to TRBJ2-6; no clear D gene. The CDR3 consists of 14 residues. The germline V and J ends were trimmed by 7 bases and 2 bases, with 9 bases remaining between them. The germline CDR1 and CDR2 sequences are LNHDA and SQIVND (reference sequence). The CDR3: CASKAMAGANVLTF. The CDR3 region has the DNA TGTGCCAGTAAGGCGATGGCTGGGGCCAACGTCCTGACTTTC.

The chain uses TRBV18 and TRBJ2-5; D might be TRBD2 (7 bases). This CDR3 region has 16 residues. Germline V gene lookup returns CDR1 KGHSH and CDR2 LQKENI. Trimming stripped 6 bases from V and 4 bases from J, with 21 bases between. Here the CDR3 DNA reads TGTGCCAGCTCCCTCCTAAGGGGGAGGGCCGCAGAGACCCAGTACTTC. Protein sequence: CASSLLRGRAAETQYF.

The CDR3 loop reads CASSGSGLMDEQFF. The DNA for the CDR3 is TGCGCCAGCAGCGGATCGGGTCTCATGGATGAGCAGTTCTTC. The rearrangement uses TRBV5-1 and TRBJ2-1, with D hard to call. Germline-derived CDR1 and CDR2 are SGHRS and YFSETQ. V gave up 4 bases and J gave up 8 bases, with 16 bases separating them. The CDR3 is 14 amino acids.

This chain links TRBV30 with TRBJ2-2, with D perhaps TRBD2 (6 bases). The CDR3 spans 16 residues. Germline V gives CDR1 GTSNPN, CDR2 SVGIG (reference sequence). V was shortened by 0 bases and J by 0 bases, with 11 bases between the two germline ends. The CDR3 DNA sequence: TGTGCCTGGAGTGTAAGTAGCGGAGCGAACACCGGGGAGCTGTTTTTT. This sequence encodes CAWSVSSGANTGELFF. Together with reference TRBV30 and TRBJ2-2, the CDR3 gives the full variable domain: SQTIHQWPATLVQPVGSPLSLECTVEGTSNPNLYWYRQAAGRGLQLLFYSVGIGQISSEVPQNLSASRPQDRQFILSSKKLLLSDSGFYLCAWSVSSGANTGELFFGEGSRLTVL.

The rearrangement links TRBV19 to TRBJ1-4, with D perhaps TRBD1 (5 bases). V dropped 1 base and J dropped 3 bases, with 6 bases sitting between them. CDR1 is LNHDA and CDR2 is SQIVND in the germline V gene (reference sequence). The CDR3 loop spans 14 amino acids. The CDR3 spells CASSIGQPNEKLFF. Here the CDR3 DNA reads TGTGCCAGTAGTATAGGACAGCCTAATGAAAAACTGTTTTTT.

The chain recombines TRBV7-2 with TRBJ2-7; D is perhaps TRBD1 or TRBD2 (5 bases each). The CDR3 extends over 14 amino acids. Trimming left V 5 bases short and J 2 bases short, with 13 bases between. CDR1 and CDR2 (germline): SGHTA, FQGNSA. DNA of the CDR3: TGTGCCAGCAGCCCAAAAACGGGGCCCTACGAGCAGTACTTC. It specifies CASSPKTGPYEQYF.

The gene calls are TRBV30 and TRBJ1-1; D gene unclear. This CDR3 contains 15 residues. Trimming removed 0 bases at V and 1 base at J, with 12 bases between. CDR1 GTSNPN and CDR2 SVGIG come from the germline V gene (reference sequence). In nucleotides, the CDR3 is TGTGCCTGGAGTGTAAAAGTCGCACAGAACACTGAAGCTTTCTTT. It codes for CAWSVKVAQNTEAFF.

The CDR3 region is CASSIQANTGNTEAFF. As DNA, the CDR3 is TGTGCCAGTAGTATCCAGGCGAATACCGGGAACACTGAAGCTTTCTTT. This rearrangement joins TRBV19 to TRBJ1-1; unclear D gene. The germline CDR1 and CDR2 sequences are LNHDA and SQIVND (reference sequence). V was clipped by 3 bases and J by 1 base, with 15 bases between them. The CDR3 spans 16 residues.

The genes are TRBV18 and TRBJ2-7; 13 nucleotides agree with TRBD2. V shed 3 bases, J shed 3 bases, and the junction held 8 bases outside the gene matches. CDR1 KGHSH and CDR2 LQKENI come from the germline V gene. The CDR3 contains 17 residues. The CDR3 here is CASSPRTSGSSVYEQYF. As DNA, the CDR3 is TGTGCCAGCTCACCCCGGACTAGCGGGAGCTCCGTCTACGAGCAGTACTTC.

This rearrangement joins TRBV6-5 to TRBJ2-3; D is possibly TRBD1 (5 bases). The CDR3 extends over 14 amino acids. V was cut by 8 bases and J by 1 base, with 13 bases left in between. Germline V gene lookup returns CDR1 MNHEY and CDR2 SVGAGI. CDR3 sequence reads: CASCQGTGTDTQYF. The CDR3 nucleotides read TGTGCCAGCTGTCAGGGAACAGGCACAGATACGCAGTATTTT.

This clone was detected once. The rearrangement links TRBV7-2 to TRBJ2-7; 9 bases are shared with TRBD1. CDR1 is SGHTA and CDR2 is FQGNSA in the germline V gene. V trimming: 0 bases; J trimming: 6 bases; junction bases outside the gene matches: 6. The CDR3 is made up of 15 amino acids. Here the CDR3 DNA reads TGTGCCAGCAGCTTAGCGGGGACAGGGAAGGGCGAGCAGTACTTC. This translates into CASSLAGTGKGEQYF.

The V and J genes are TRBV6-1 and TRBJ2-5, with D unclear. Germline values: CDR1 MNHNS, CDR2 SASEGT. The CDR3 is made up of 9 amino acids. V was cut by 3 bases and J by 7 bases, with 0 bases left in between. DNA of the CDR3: TGTGCCAGCAGTGAGACCCAGTACTTC. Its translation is CASSETQYF.

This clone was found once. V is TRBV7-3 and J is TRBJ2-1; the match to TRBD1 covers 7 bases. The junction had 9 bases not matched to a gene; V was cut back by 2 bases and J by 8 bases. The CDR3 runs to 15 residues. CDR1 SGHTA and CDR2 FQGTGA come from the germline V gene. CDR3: CASSLVGTDFHEQFF. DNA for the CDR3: TGTGCCAGCAGCTTAGTGGGGACAGACTTCCATGAGCAGTTCTTC.

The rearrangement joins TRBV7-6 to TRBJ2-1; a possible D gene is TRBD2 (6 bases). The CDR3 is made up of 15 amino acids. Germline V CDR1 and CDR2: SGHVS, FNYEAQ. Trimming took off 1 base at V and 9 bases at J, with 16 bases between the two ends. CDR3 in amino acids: CASSLVGSGAGEQFF. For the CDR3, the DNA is TGTGCCAGCAGCTTAGTCGGTAGCGGCGCGGGTGAGCAGTTCTTC.

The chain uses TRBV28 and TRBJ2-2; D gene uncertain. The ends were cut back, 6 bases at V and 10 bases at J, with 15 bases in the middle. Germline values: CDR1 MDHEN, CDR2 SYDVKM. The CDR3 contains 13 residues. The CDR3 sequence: CASSQPAPPELFF. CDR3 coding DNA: TGTGCCAGCAGCCAACCGGCACCCCCGGAGCTGTTTTTT.

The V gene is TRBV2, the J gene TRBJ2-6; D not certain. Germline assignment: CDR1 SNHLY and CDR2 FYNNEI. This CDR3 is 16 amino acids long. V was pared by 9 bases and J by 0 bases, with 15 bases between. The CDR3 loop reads CARGPGRNSGANVLTF. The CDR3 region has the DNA TGTGCCAGAGGGCCTGGCAGGAACTCTGGGGCCAACGTCCTGACTTTC.

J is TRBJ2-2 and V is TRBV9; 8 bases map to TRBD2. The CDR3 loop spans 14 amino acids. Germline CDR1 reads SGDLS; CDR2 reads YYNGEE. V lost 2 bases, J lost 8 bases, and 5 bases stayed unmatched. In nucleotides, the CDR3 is TGTGCCAGCAGCGTTACTAGCGGATTAGGGGAGCTGTTTTTT. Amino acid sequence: CASSVTSGLGELFF.

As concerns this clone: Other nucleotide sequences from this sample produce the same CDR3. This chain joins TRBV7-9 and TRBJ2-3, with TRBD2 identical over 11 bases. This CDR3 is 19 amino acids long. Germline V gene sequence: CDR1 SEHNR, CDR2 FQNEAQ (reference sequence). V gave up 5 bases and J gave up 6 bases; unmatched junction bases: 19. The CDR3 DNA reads TGTGCCAGCAGCCGAACAGGGGCGCTAGCGGGAGGAACCACGGATACGCAGTATTTT. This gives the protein CASSRTGALAGGTTDTQYF.